This entry concerns a single T cell receptor beta chain. Its matching antigen is unknown. Other nucleotide sequences in the sample specify the same CDR3. These data are taken from a study of cytomegalovirus exposure and HLA in healthy donors. Study-wide points: The dataset shows that most TCR sequences were rare, while some public TCRs occurred in many donors.

This CDR3 has 13 amino acids. Germline loops: CDR1 MDHEN, CDR2 SYDVKM. V gave up 1 base and J gave up 3 bases, with 6 bases separating them. The PCR ran on 60 Vbeta and 13 Jbeta primers. Produced via immunoSEQ multiplex PCR; TCRdb's table is partial and in-frame only. This sample has 150,000 or so clones, with roughly 79% found just once. The sample comprised PBMCs. The chain employs TRBV28 and TRBJ1-1; D is possibly TRBD1 (5 bases). This TCR was sampled from a woman aged 50 to 65 in good health and CMV-seropositive. The CDR3 region is CASSLSGDTEAFF. The CDR3 DNA follows: TGTGCCAGCAGTTTATCGGGGGACACTGAAGCTTTCTTT.